The present T cell receptor (beta chain) was sequenced within a study of blood T cell repertoires in COVID-19. Looking at the study overall: From T cells, B-cell-depleted T cells, or PBMCs came the material, which was cDNA or gDNA.

Germline loops: CDR1 LNHDA, CDR2 SQIVND (reference sequence). This CDR3 contains 13 residues. The ends lost 4 bases at V and 7 bases at J; junction bases unmatched: 3. Data came from immunoSEQ multiplex PCR; TCRdb stores just in-frame clones and leaves some out. The table has about 110,000 clones, more than 80% seen once. The chain has TRBV19 and TRBJ2-1; 8 bases map to TRBD2. This receptor was obtained from a human donor in a cohort sampled during active COVID-19. Sequenced material: peripheral blood. CDR3: CASSRREGNEQFF. The CDR3 region has the DNA TGTGCCAGTAGTAGACGGGAGGGAAATGAGCAGTTCTTC.